Following are 22 T cell receptor beta chains from one sample sequenced in a study of Graves' ophthalmopathy and Graves' hyperthyroidism. Transcripts of RNA were the source for amplifying TCR beta CDR3 regions. Second-round multiplex PCR came after a first-round RT-PCR that employed HTBI primers. TCRdb called the multiplex PCR reads again in MiXCR, with one record for every CDR3 protein. The repertoire has hundreds of thousands of distinct CDR3 sequences, about 20% of them found once; the top ten carry around 6.5%. Sequencing was performed on peripheral blood. These receptors were obtained from a young woman with stable Graves' hyperthyroidism. Some clones in this sample may be carry-over from other donors' samples.

This clonotype was counted at least ten times. This chain connects TRBV10-3 to TRBJ1-1; possible D gene TRBD1, 6 bases. The ends were cut back, 4 bases at V and 11 bases at J, with 17 bases in the middle. This CDR3 spans 13 amino acids. Germline lookup yields CDR1 ENHRY and CDR2 SYGVKD. CDR3 in amino acids: CAISAVTGTTAFF. CDR3 bases: TGTGCCATCAGTGCGGTGACCGGGACAACTGCTTTCTTT.

This clonotype was observed at least ten times. The chain uses TRBV9 and TRBJ1-1; D is uncertain. V was shortened by 5 bases and J by 1 base, with 9 bases between the two germline ends. The CDR3 has 13 residues. CDR1 and CDR2 from the germline V gene are SGDLS and YYNGEE. CDR3 region: CASSAAGNTEAFF. The CDR3 bases are TGTGCCAGCAGTGCCGCCGGGAACACTGAAGCTTTCTTT.

This chain joins TRBV11-3 and TRBJ1-1, with D tentatively TRBD1 (5 bases). CDR1 and CDR2 from the germline V gene are SGHNT and YENEEA. The CDR3 consists of 13 residues. The V and J ends lost 5 bases and 7 bases respectively, with 14 bases between them. CDR3: CASSQGGDGEAFF. Written as DNA, the CDR3 is TGTGCCAGCAGCCAGGGAGGGGACGGTGAAGCTTTCTTT.

The table lists this clonotype with many counts. The rearrangement uses TRBV6-1 and TRBJ2-5; D may match TRBD1 or TRBD2 (5 bases each). Germline V gene lookup returns CDR1 MNHNS and CDR2 SASEGT. Between the trimmed V and J ends, which lost 1 base and 8 bases, there was a span of 14 bases. The CDR3 runs 14 residues. The DNA of the CDR3 is TGTGCCAGCAGTGAAGAAGGGGACGTGGGTACCCAGTACTTC. Translation: CASSEEGDVGTQYF.

The table lists this clonotype with many counts. This chain connects TRBV20-1 to TRBJ2-7; 11 nucleotides line up with TRBD2. V trimming: 0 bases; J trimming: 4 bases; junction bases outside the gene matches: 5. CDR1 and CDR2 (germline): DFQATT, SNEGSKA (reference sequence). The CDR3 loop spans 15 amino acids. The CDR3, as DNA: TGCAGTGCTAGAGAGCTAGCGGGAGGAAAGTACGAGCAGTACTTC. As protein: CSARELAGGKYEQYF.

The table lists this clonotype with many counts. The chain carries TRBV28 and TRBJ2-7; 12 nucleotides match TRBD2. Trimming took 10 bases from V and 7 from J; bases not matched to a gene: 14. This CDR3 has 15 amino acids. Per germline, CDR1 MDHEN and CDR2 SYDVKM. CDR3 sequence (DNA): TGTGCCACCAGACTAGCGGGAGCTCCCCCTAAAGAGCAGTACTTC. It translates to CATRLAGAPPKEQYF.

This rearrangement joins TRBV5-1 to TRBJ1-6; 9 bases map to TRBD1. CDR1 is SGHRS and CDR2 is YFSETQ in the germline V gene. V shed 0 bases and J 10 bases; nucleotides not matched to a gene: 11. The CDR3 contains 17 residues. CDR3 amino acids: CASSLESPGQGNSPLHF. The DNA for the CDR3 is TGCGCCAGCAGCTTGGAGAGTCCGGGACAGGGTAACTCACCCCTCCACTTT.

This clonotype has at least ten counts. The chain is built from TRBV6-2 or TRBV6-3 and TRBJ1-1, with 8 bases lining up with TRBD1. V was clipped by 0 bases and J by 6 bases; unmatched bases: 6. Germline V gene sequence: CDR1 MNHEY, CDR2 SVGEGT. The CDR3 has 15 residues. CDR3 amino acids: CASSYSTGVVSEAFF. The DNA of the CDR3 is TGTGCCAGCAGTTACTCGACAGGGGTAGTTTCTGAAGCTTTCTTT.

V is TRBV9 and J is TRBJ1-2; TRBD1 aligns across 8 bases. Looked up from germline, CDR1 is SGDLS and CDR2 is YYNGEE. V dropped 4 bases and J dropped 5; count of bases not matched to a gene: 7. The length of the CDR3 is 14 residues. CDR3 region: CASSPAGTGYGYTF. CDR3 nucleotide sequence: TGTGCCAGCAGCCCCGCCGGGACAGGTTATGGCTACACCTTC.

This clonotype was detected a few times. This chain links TRBV28 with TRBJ2-7; TRBD2 agrees at 9 bases. The CDR3 totals 14 residues. Germline V lookup: CDR1 MDHEN, CDR2 SYDVKM. With V trimmed by 6 bases and J by 2 bases, 5 bases remained unmatched. The CDR3 is CASSPRTSAYEQYF. CDR3 coding DNA: TGTGCCAGCAGCCCTCGGACTAGCGCCTACGAGCAGTACTTC.

J is TRBJ1-2 and V is TRBV19; D is undetermined. Trimming stripped 2 bases from V and 4 bases from J, with 11 bases between. This CDR3 has 14 residues. The V gene's germline CDR1 is LNHDA and CDR2 SQIVND (reference sequence). The CDR3 DNA reads TGTGCCAGTAGTATACCGGCAGGCCTCTATGGCTACACCTTC. Its translation: CASSIPAGLYGYTF.

This clonotype was counted many times. The chain links TRBV9 to TRBJ1-6, with a tentative D call TRBD1 (5 bases). Trimming shortened V by 4 bases and J by 7 bases, and 15 bases separated the two germline ends. The germline CDR1 and CDR2 sequences are SGDLS and YYNGEE. The CDR3 length is 15 residues. The CDR3 coding sequence is TGTGCCAGCAGCTCCCGGGACGTAGTGAATTCACCCCTCCACTTT. Translating gives CASSSRDVVNSPLHF.

The rearrangement uses TRBV24-1 and TRBJ1-5, with D perhaps matching TRBD1 (6 bases). This CDR3 has 17 amino acids. Germline V lookup: CDR1 KGHDR, CDR2 SFDVKD. V was trimmed by 10 bases and J by 2 bases, leaving 23 bases between them. CDR3 sequence (DNA): TGTGCCACGGGCCCGGAGGGGCGGAAGGGGGGCAATCAGCCCCAGCATTTT. Protein product: CATGPEGRKGGNQPQHF.

This clonotype was picked up a small number of times. The V and J genes are TRBV12-3 or TRBV12-4 and TRBJ1-2; D gene unclear. Between the trimmed V and J ends, which lost 4 bases and 7 bases, there was a span of 7 bases. CDR3 length equals 11 residues. CDR3 in amino acids: CASSYGLGYTF. The CDR3 bases are TGTGCCAGCAGTTACGGGCTTGGCTACACCTTC.

This chain links TRBV27 with TRBJ1-6; D may be TRBD1 (5 bases). Germline assignment: CDR1 MNHEY and CDR2 SMNVEV (reference sequence). V shed 5 bases and J shed 4 bases, with 12 bases lying between them. The CDR3 length is 15 residues. This chain's CDR3 is CASSLATDYNSPLHF. As DNA, the CDR3 is TGTGCCAGCAGTCTTGCGACAGATTATAATTCACCCCTCCACTTT.

The DNA of the CDR3 is TGTGCCAGCACGTTAACCGGGGGACTTTCACCCCTCCACTTT. It codes for CASTLTGGLSPLHF. The chain carries TRBV18 and TRBJ1-6; possibly TRBD1 for D (5 bases). Germline V CDR1 and CDR2: KGHSH, LQKENI. Trimming removed 8 bases at V and 9 bases at J, with 17 bases between. The length of the CDR3 is 14 residues. The full variable domain, with the rest looked up from reference TRBV18 and TRBJ1-6, is NAGVMQNPRHLVRRRGQEARLRCSPMKGHSHVYWYRQLPEEGLKFMVYLQKENIIDESGMPKERFSAEFPKEGPSILRIQQVVRGDSAAYFCASTLTGGLSPLHFGNGTRLTVT.

This clonotype appeared a few times. The V call is TRBV18, the J call TRBJ1-2; D unclear. This CDR3 has 15 amino acids. Trimming pared 1 base from V and 4 bases from J, leaving 13 bases between. Germline V gene sequence: CDR1 KGHSH, CDR2 LQKENI. The CDR3 coding sequence is TGTGCCAGCTCACCACGAGGGCGGACGGGCTATGGCTACACCTTC. This sequence encodes CASSPRGRTGYGYTF.

In regard to this clonotype: A clone one base away is much larger, so this may be a read error. Because it lacks the conserved phenylalanine or tryptophan at the end, this CDR3 is likely a read error. V is TRBV19 and J is TRBJ1-1; D remains ambiguous. CDR3 length equals 13 residues. Germline V gene sequence: CDR1 LNHDA, CDR2 SQIVND (reference sequence). V lost 5 bases to trimming and J lost 7 bases, with 14 bases between them. The CDR3 bases are TGTGCCAGTAGTGAAGTACAGAATATTGAAGCTTTCTTG. Encoded protein: CASSEVQNIEAFL.

This clonotype was detected many times. This chain links TRBV15 with TRBJ2-5; 11 bases match TRBD2. The CDR3 is 17 amino acids. Germline V gives CDR1 LNHNV, CDR2 YYDKDF (reference sequence). The ends lost 9 bases at V and 5 bases at J; junction bases unmatched: 17. The DNA for the CDR3 is TGTGCCACTGCGTCTCGACTAGCGGGGTGGGGAGAGGAGACCCAGTACTTC. It translates to CATASRLAGWGEETQYF.

This clonotype was recorded many times. In nucleotides, the CDR3 is TGTGCCAGCAGTTACCGGGGCTCTGGCAATCAGCCCCAGCATTTT. Its translation: CASSYRGSGNQPQHF. The chain employs TRBV6-2 or TRBV6-3 and TRBJ1-5, with TRBD1 as a possible D gene (5 bases). The ends were cut back, 2 bases at V and 2 bases at J, with 10 bases in the middle. Germline V gene lookup returns CDR1 MNHEY and CDR2 SVGEGT. The CDR3 covers 15 residues.

This clonotype was seen a few times. The rearrangement links TRBV20-1 to TRBJ2-5; maybe TRBD1 (5 bases). Germline V gives CDR1 DFQATT, CDR2 SNEGSKA (reference sequence). The CDR3 runs 12 residues. Trimming left V 5 bases short and J 13 bases short, with 20 bases between. The CDR3: CSAGQNYHERYF. The CDR3 DNA follows: TGCAGTGCTGGACAAAACTATCATGAGCGGTACTTC.

This clonotype was found a few times. The gene calls are TRBV7-2 and TRBJ1-6; no reliable D call. CDR3 length: 14 residues. Trimming left V 10 bases short and J 1 base short, with 11 bases between. Germline CDR1 SGHTA, CDR2 FQGNSA. In DNA, the CDR3 is TGTGCCATCCAAAATTTGTCCTATAATTCACCCCTCCACTTT. It codes for CAIQNLSYNSPLHF. Variable domain in full (rest from reference TRBV7-2 and TRBJ1-6): GAGVSQSPSNKVTEKGKDVELRCDPISGHTALYWYRQSLGQGLEFLIYFQGNSAPDKSGLPSDRFSAERTGGSVSTLTIQRTQQEDSAVYLCAIQNLSYNSPLHFGNGTRLTVT.